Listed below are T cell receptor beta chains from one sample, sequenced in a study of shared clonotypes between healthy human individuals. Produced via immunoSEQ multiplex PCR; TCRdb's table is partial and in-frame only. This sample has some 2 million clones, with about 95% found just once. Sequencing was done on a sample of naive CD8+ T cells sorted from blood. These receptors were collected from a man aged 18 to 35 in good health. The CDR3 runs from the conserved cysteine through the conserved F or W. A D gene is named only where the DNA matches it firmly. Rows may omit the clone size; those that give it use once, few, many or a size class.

cdr3_nt: TGCGCCAGCAGCTTGGGGGAGATCGGGCGAGAGACCCAGTACTTC
cdr3_aa: CASSLGEIGRETQYF
d_call: NA
v_call: TRBV5-1
j_call: TRBJ2-5
clone_size: NA

cdr3_nt: TGCGCCAGCAGCCAGGGACAGCTAACCTACGAGCAGTACTTC
cdr3_aa: CASSQGQLTYEQYF
d_call: TRBD1
v_call: TRBV5-1
j_call: TRBJ2-7
clone_size: NA

cdr3_nt: TGTGCCAGCAGCTTAAAAGGCGGGGAGCTGTTTTTT
cdr3_aa: CASSLKGGELFF
d_call: NA
v_call: TRBV7-8
j_call: TRBJ2-2
clone_size: NA

cdr3_nt: TGCGCCAGCAGCCAAGGATTTGAGACAGGGTCGCTAGCCAAAAACATTCAGTACTTC
cdr3_aa: CASSQGFETGSLAKNIQYF
d_call: TRBD1
v_call: TRBV4-1
j_call: TRBJ2-4
clone_size: once

cdr3_nt: TGCGCCGGCAGCTTGGCAGGAGCGAACACTGAAGCTTTCTTT
cdr3_aa: CAGSLAGANTEAFF
d_call: NA
v_call: TRBV5-1
j_call: TRBJ1-1
clone_size: NA

cdr3_nt: TGTGCCAGCAGCTCAGCAACCGGGACTAGCGGCGTGAGCTCCTACGAGCAGTACTTC
cdr3_aa: CASSSATGTSGVSSYEQYF
d_call: TRBD2
v_call: TRBV7-9
j_call: TRBJ2-7
clone_size: once

cdr3_nt: TGTGCCAGCAGTCCCAGTTGGGGTGAGGCTGGAAACACCATATATTTT
cdr3_aa: CASSPSWGEAGNTIYF
d_call: NA
v_call: TRBV27
j_call: TRBJ1-3
clone_size: NA

cdr3_nt: TGTGCCAGCAGGGGGACAGGCTCTGGAAACACCATATATTTT
cdr3_aa: CASRGTGSGNTIYF
d_call: TRBD1
v_call: TRBV14
j_call: TRBJ1-3
clone_size: NA

cdr3_nt: TGTGCCAGCAGTGGATTAGACAGGGCTAACTCCTACGAGCAGTACTTC
cdr3_aa: CASSGLDRANSYEQYF
d_call: TRBD1
v_call: TRBV2
j_call: TRBJ2-7
clone_size: NA

cdr3_nt: TGTGCCAGCACCAGTGGGGGACTAGCGGGGCGCACAGATACGCAGTATTTT
cdr3_aa: CASTSGGLAGRTDTQYF
d_call: TRBD2
v_call: TRBV19
j_call: TRBJ2-3
clone_size: NA

cdr3_nt: TGTGCCAGCAGCTTACTGACAGGGGGGCGGGAAAAACTGTTTTTT
cdr3_aa: CASSLLTGGREKLFF
d_call: TRBD1
v_call: TRBV11-2
j_call: TRBJ1-4
clone_size: few

cdr3_nt: TGTGCCAGCAGCTTGAACAGGGGGCGGGAAGGCTACACCTTC
cdr3_aa: CASSLNRGREGYTF
d_call: TRBD1
v_call: TRBV27
j_call: TRBJ1-2
clone_size: NA

cdr3_nt: TGTGCCAGCAGTCCTACTTGGGGGAGTTGGTACGAGCAGTACTTC
cdr3_aa: CASSPTWGSWYEQYF
d_call: NA
v_call: TRBV27
j_call: TRBJ2-7
clone_size: NA

cdr3_nt: TGTGCCAGCAGTCGGCAGGGGAATTCACCCCTCCACTTT
cdr3_aa: CASSRQGNSPLHF
d_call: NA
v_call: TRBV25-1
j_call: TRBJ1-6
clone_size: few

cdr3_nt: TGCGCCAGCAGCCAAGAATACGGAACTAGCACAGATACGCAGTATTTT
cdr3_aa: CASSQEYGTSTDTQYF
d_call: NA
v_call: TRBV4-1
j_call: TRBJ2-3
clone_size: NA

cdr3_nt: TGTGCTAGTGGTTTGGCCGGGGGGCCCACGAGGACCGGGGAGCTGTTTTTT
cdr3_aa: CASGLAGGPTRTGELFF
d_call: NA
v_call: TRBV12-5
j_call: TRBJ2-2
clone_size: NA

cdr3_nt: TGTGCCAGCAGCTCCGGGACGAGGTATAGCAATCAGCCCCAGCATTTT
cdr3_aa: CASSSGTRYSNQPQHF
d_call: NA
v_call: TRBV7-8
j_call: TRBJ1-5
clone_size: once

cdr3_nt: TGCAGCGTCGAGACGGGACTAGCGGGGGAAGAGACCCAGTACTTC
cdr3_aa: CSVETGLAGEETQYF
d_call: TRBD2
v_call: TRBV29-1
j_call: TRBJ2-5
clone_size: NA

cdr3_nt: TGCAGCGTTGAAGGGGGGACTAGCGGGAATCTCTACGAGCAGTACTTC
cdr3_aa: CSVEGGTSGNLYEQYF
d_call: TRBD2
v_call: TRBV29-1
j_call: TRBJ2-7
clone_size: NA

cdr3_nt: TGTGCCAGTATGGCCACAGGGGGTTCCGGGGAGCTGTTTTTT
cdr3_aa: CASMATGGSGELFF
d_call: TRBD1
v_call: TRBV19
j_call: TRBJ2-2
clone_size: NA

cdr3_nt: TGTGCCAGCAGCTTCTGGACAACGAACACCGGGGAGCTGTTTTTT
cdr3_aa: CASSFWTTNTGELFF
d_call: NA
v_call: TRBV7-9
j_call: TRBJ2-2
clone_size: NA

cdr3_nt: TGTGCCAGCAGCCAGGGGGTAGCGGGGTACGAGCAGTACTTC
cdr3_aa: CASSQGVAGYEQYF
d_call: TRBD2
v_call: TRBV14
j_call: TRBJ2-7
clone_size: NA

cdr3_nt: TGTGCCAGTTCCAAACCCGGTGCGGAAGCTTTCTTT
cdr3_aa: CASSKPGAEAFF
d_call: NA
v_call: TRBV27
j_call: TRBJ1-1
clone_size: NA

cdr3_nt: TGTGCCATCAGTGAGTCTTTCGTGAATACCGGGGAGCTGTTTTTT
cdr3_aa: CAISESFVNTGELFF
d_call: NA
v_call: TRBV10-3
j_call: TRBJ2-2
clone_size: NA

cdr3_nt: TGCAGCGTTGTAACAGGAGATTCACCCCTCCACTTT
cdr3_aa: CSVVTGDSPLHF
d_call: NA
v_call: TRBV29-1
j_call: TRBJ1-6
clone_size: once

cdr3_nt: TGTGCCTGGAGTGTACTTCCACAGGGGATTTATGGCTACACCTTC
cdr3_aa: CAWSVLPQGIYGYTF
d_call: TRBD1
v_call: TRBV30
j_call: TRBJ1-2
clone_size: NA

cdr3_nt: TGTGCCAGCAGTGAACTAGCAGGGGAAGGCTACGAGCAGTACTTC
cdr3_aa: CASSELAGEGYEQYF
d_call: NA
v_call: TRBV6-1
j_call: TRBJ2-7
clone_size: NA

cdr3_nt: TGCGCCAGCAGCCAAGATGATTACAATGAGCAGTTCTTC
cdr3_aa: CASSQDDYNEQFF
d_call: NA
v_call: TRBV4-3
j_call: TRBJ2-1
clone_size: NA

cdr3_nt: TGCAGCGTTTTTGTCAGTTCCTACGAGCAGTACTTC
cdr3_aa: CSVFVSSYEQYF
d_call: NA
v_call: TRBV29-1
j_call: TRBJ2-7
clone_size: NA

cdr3_nt: TGCGCCAGCAGCCCCCGTGGAGGGGACTATTATAGCAATCAGCCCCAGCATTTT
cdr3_aa: CASSPRGGDYYSNQPQHF
d_call: NA
v_call: TRBV4-1
j_call: TRBJ1-5
clone_size: NA

cdr3_nt: TGTGCCAGCAGTTTATCCCCGAACCAAGAGACCCAGTACTTC
cdr3_aa: CASSLSPNQETQYF
d_call: NA
v_call: TRBV27
j_call: TRBJ2-5
clone_size: NA

cdr3_nt: TGTGCCTGGACTACAGCCTTGGGGAATGAAAAACTGTTTTTT
cdr3_aa: CAWTTALGNEKLFF
d_call: NA
v_call: TRBV30
j_call: TRBJ1-4
clone_size: NA

cdr3_nt: TGTGCCAGTAGTTATGACAGGGAAGCTTTCTTT
cdr3_aa: CASSYDREAFF
d_call: NA
v_call: TRBV19
j_call: TRBJ1-1
clone_size: NA

cdr3_nt: TGTGCCAGCAGTTTATGGCCCGCCGACTCCAGGCCTTATCCTGAAAAACTGTTTTTT
cdr3_aa: CASSLWPADSRPYPEKLFF
d_call: NA
v_call: TRBV27
j_call: TRBJ1-4
clone_size: NA

cdr3_nt: TGTGCCTGGAGTGCCGCTAGCGGGAGTAGCACAGATACGCAGTATTTT
cdr3_aa: CAWSAASGSSTDTQYF
d_call: TRBD2
v_call: TRBV30
j_call: TRBJ2-3
clone_size: NA

cdr3_nt: TGTGCCAGCAGCTACCGCCGGGGGGCGTTGTCTAACTATGGCTACACCTTC
cdr3_aa: CASSYRRGALSNYGYTF
d_call: NA
v_call: TRBV21-1
j_call: TRBJ1-2
clone_size: NA

cdr3_nt: TGTGCCAGCAGCTTAGAGGGCGACAGTCTTTTCTCTGGAAACACCATATATTTT
cdr3_aa: CASSLEGDSLFSGNTIYF
d_call: NA
v_call: TRBV7-9
j_call: TRBJ1-3
clone_size: NA

cdr3_nt: TGTGCCAGCAGCTTGGATGGTACTTGGGGACCTTCGCTTAATGAAAAACTGTTTTTT
cdr3_aa: CASSLDGTWGPSLNEKLFF
d_call: NA
v_call: TRBV5-4
j_call: TRBJ1-4
clone_size: NA

cdr3_nt: TGTGCCAGCAGTACATGGACAGGGAACGAGCAGTACTTC
cdr3_aa: CASSTWTGNEQYF
d_call: TRBD1
v_call: TRBV28
j_call: TRBJ2-7
clone_size: NA

cdr3_nt: TGTGCCAGCAGTTCAGAAGCGGGGGGGCTCGGGACCCGCTACAATGAGCAGTTCTTC
cdr3_aa: CASSSEAGGLGTRYNEQFF
d_call: TRBD2
v_call: TRBV27
j_call: TRBJ2-1
clone_size: NA

cdr3_nt: TGCGCCAGCAGCCAAGAATGGGCAGGGCGGAACTATGGCTACACCTTC
cdr3_aa: CASSQEWAGRNYGYTF
d_call: NA
v_call: TRBV4-3
j_call: TRBJ1-2
clone_size: NA

cdr3_nt: TGTGCCAGCAGTGAAGCAGGCTCAATGAACACTGAAGCTTTCTTT
cdr3_aa: CASSEAGSMNTEAFF
d_call: NA
v_call: TRBV2
j_call: TRBJ1-1
clone_size: NA

cdr3_nt: TGTGCCAGCAGCCCCGGGGACAGCGAGCACTATGGCTACACCTTC
cdr3_aa: CASSPGDSEHYGYTF
d_call: TRBD1
v_call: TRBV9
j_call: TRBJ1-2
clone_size: NA

cdr3_nt: TGTGCCAGCAGCTTGGCAGGTCAGCGGGAGCTGTTTTTT
cdr3_aa: CASSLAGQRELFF
d_call: NA
v_call: TRBV11-3
j_call: TRBJ2-2
clone_size: NA

cdr3_nt: TGTGCCAGCAGCTTGGGGACAGTCACTGAAGCTTTCTTT
cdr3_aa: CASSLGTVTEAFF
d_call: NA
v_call: TRBV5-6
j_call: TRBJ1-1
clone_size: NA

cdr3_nt: TGCGCCAGCAGCCAAGGACAGGGCCTTGCCTACGAGCAGTACTTC
cdr3_aa: CASSQGQGLAYEQYF
d_call: TRBD1
v_call: TRBV4-3
j_call: TRBJ2-7
clone_size: NA

cdr3_nt: TGTGCCAGCAGCTTTGGGTCAGATACGCAGTATTTT
cdr3_aa: CASSFGSDTQYF
d_call: NA
v_call: TRBV13
j_call: TRBJ2-3
clone_size: NA

cdr3_nt: TGTGCCAGCAGTTTCCTACACCGGACAGGGGTCAATGAAAAACTGTTTTTT
cdr3_aa: CASSFLHRTGVNEKLFF
d_call: TRBD1
v_call: TRBV27
j_call: TRBJ1-4
clone_size: NA

cdr3_nt: TGTGCCAGCAGAATTACCGGGACACCCGACGAGCAGTACTTC
cdr3_aa: CASRITGTPDEQYF
d_call: NA
v_call: TRBV7-9
j_call: TRBJ2-7
clone_size: NA

cdr3_nt: TGTGCCAGCAGAGGGACAGGAGGGTCCCTCCACTTT
cdr3_aa: CASRGTGGSLHF
d_call: TRBD1
v_call: TRBV6-4
j_call: TRBJ1-6
clone_size: NA

cdr3_nt: TGTGCTAGTGGCCGTGGGACCTCCTACAATGAGCAGTTCTTC
cdr3_aa: CASGRGTSYNEQFF
d_call: NA
v_call: TRBV12-5
j_call: TRBJ2-1
clone_size: NA

cdr3_nt: TGTGCCAGCAGCCCGGGACCACTATATGGCTACACCTTC
cdr3_aa: CASSPGPLYGYTF
d_call: NA
v_call: TRBV28
j_call: TRBJ1-2
clone_size: NA

cdr3_nt: TGTGCCAGCAGCTGGGAGTACGGGCAGGGGATTAGTTCCCAGTACTTC
cdr3_aa: CASSWEYGQGISSQYF
d_call: NA
v_call: TRBV5-6
j_call: TRBJ2-5
clone_size: NA